A single sample is the source of the 21 T cell receptor beta chains below, sequenced in a study of cytomegalovirus exposure and HLA in healthy donors. The repertoire was sequenced with immunoSEQ multiplex PCR; TCRdb's copy has only in-frame clones and lacks some. The repertoire holds some 160,000 clones, with about 88% as singletons. Sequencing input: PBMCs. All receptors derive from a man aged 18 to 29 in good health and CMV-seronegative.

V gene TRBV6-5 combines with J gene TRBJ1-2; no clear D. Germline V gene lookup returns CDR1 MNHEY and CDR2 SVGAGI. The CDR3 is 15 amino acids. The V gene lost 0 bases and the J gene lost 0 bases, with 8 bases spanning the gap. CDR3 region: CASSYSLAANYGYTF. The CDR3, as DNA: TGTGCCAGCAGTTACTCTCTGGCAGCTAACTATGGCTACACCTTC.

The chain uses TRBV30 and TRBJ2-1; D may be TRBD2 (5 bases). Germline assignment: CDR1 GTSNPN and CDR2 SVGIG (reference sequence). The CDR3 consists of 15 residues. V gave up 0 bases and J gave up 4 bases, with 13 bases separating them. CDR3 sequence: CAWSVSVASYNEQFF. The CDR3 coding sequence is TGTGCCTGGAGTGTTTCGGTAGCGTCATACAATGAGCAGTTCTTC.

This clone was seen a handful of times. V and J are TRBV7-8 and TRBJ2-1, with a possible D match to TRBD2 (6 bases). V lost 5 bases, J lost 9 bases, and 20 bases lay in between. The CDR3 spans 15 residues. CDR1 is SGHVS, CDR2 FQNEAQ, per germline. In nucleotides, the CDR3 is TGTGCCAGCAGCCTCAACCGCGGGGCTAGCAGTGAGCAGTTCTTC. Protein sequence: CASSLNRGASSEQFF.

This chain uses TRBV30 with TRBJ2-7; D might be TRBD1 (6 bases). Trimming stripped 3 bases from V and 5 bases from J, with 14 bases between. CDR3 size: 13 residues. Germline V gene data show CDR1 as GTSNPN and CDR2 as SVGIG (reference sequence). CDR3 DNA: TGTGCCTGGAGGCTCCGAGGGGGAAACGAGCAGTACGTC. Its translation: CAWRLRGGNEQYV.

The chain couples TRBV6-1 to TRBJ1-2; maybe TRBD1 (5 bases). The CDR3 is 15 amino acids. CDR1 MNHNS and CDR2 SASEGT come from the germline V gene. V was cut by 2 bases and J by 3 bases, with 13 bases left in between. The CDR3: CASSESWGGDYGYTF. CDR3 DNA: TGTGCCAGCAGTGAAAGTTGGGGGGGGGACTATGGCTACACCTTC.

The J gene is TRBJ1-2, the V gene TRBV30, with D perhaps TRBD1 (5 bases). V was clipped by 4 bases and J by 0 bases, with 15 bases between them. CDR3 length: 15 amino acids. Germline values: CDR1 GTSNPN, CDR2 SVGIG (reference sequence). The CDR3 protein is CAWTGTTGANYGYTF. In nucleotides, the CDR3 is TGTGCCTGGACAGGGACGACGGGAGCTAACTATGGCTACACCTTC.

This rearrangement joins TRBV7-9 to TRBJ2-5, with TRBD2 identical over 7 bases. Losses at the gene ends were 11 bases for V and 1 base for J; bases not matched to a gene: 7. The length of the CDR3 is 13 residues. Germline V gene sequence: CDR1 SEHNR, CDR2 FQNEAQ (reference sequence). The CDR3 sequence: CAGMGGIQETQYF. The CDR3 DNA reads as TGTGCCGGCATGGGGGGGATCCAAGAGACCCAGTACTTC.

The rearrangement joins TRBV6-1 to TRBJ2-7; 7 nucleotides line up with TRBD1. The J segment lost 3 bases and the V segment lost 5 bases, leaving 4 bases of the junction unmatched. Germline V lookup: CDR1 MNHNS, CDR2 SASEGT. This CDR3 has 13 amino acids. DNA for the CDR3: TGTGCCAGCAGTACGGACAGGTTCTACGAGCAGTACGTC. This gives the protein CASSTDRFYEQYV.

The chain combines TRBV7-2 with TRBJ2-1, with TRBD2 matching over 12 bases. The CDR3 length is 15 residues. Germline-derived CDR1 and CDR2 are SGHTA and FQGNSA. V shed 4 bases and J 10 bases; nucleotides not matched to a gene: 8. The CDR3 DNA sequence: TGTGCCAGCAGCTACCGACTAGCGGGAGTAGGCGAGCAGTTCTTC. It encodes CASSYRLAGVGEQFF.

The chain links TRBV19 to TRBJ2-7, with D perhaps matching TRBD1 (6 bases). Trimming removed 3 bases from V and 7 bases from J, with 16 bases in between. This CDR3 is built from 14 residues. The germline V gene encodes CDR1 LNHDA and CDR2 SQIVND (reference sequence). The CDR3 reads CASSMDGQPWEQYF. The CDR3 DNA is TGTGCCAGTAGTATGGATGGACAGCCTTGGGAGCAGTACTTC.

The rearrangement uses TRBV28 and TRBJ1-5; D is possibly TRBD1 (5 bases). The germline V gene encodes CDR1 MDHEN and CDR2 SYDVKM. Deletions cut 7 bases from V and 3 bases from J, with 13 bases between. This CDR3 is built from 14 residues. The CDR3 sequence: CASKLTDTNQPQHF. The DNA for the CDR3 is TGTGCCAGCAAACTCACGGACACCAATCAGCCCCAGCATTTT.

The genes are TRBV28 and TRBJ1-2; 7 bases match TRBD1. Trimming at V came to 6 bases and at J to 1 base, leaving 11 bases not matched to a gene. From germline, CDR1 is MDHEN and CDR2 SYDVKM. The CDR3 covers 16 residues. The CDR3 spells CASSLGGAKINYGYTF. CDR3 nucleotides: TGTGCCAGCAGCCTAGGGGGCGCAAAAATTAACTATGGCTACACCTTC.

The chain couples TRBV2 to TRBJ2-2; 8 bases are shared with TRBD1. The germline V gene has CDR1 SNHLY and CDR2 FYNNEI. V gave up 3 bases and J gave up 4 bases; unmatched junction bases: 4. The CDR3 covers 15 residues. DNA of the CDR3: TGTGCCAGCAGTGACAGGGGGCCTACCACCGGGGAGCTGTTTTTT. This translates into CASSDRGPTTGELFF.

In this sample, this clone turned up once. V and J are TRBV4-1 and TRBJ2-1; the D gene is possibly TRBD1 (5 bases). The CDR3 contains 13 residues. V was clipped by 5 bases and J by 7 bases, with 12 bases between them. Looked up from germline, CDR1 is MGHRA and CDR2 is YSYEKL. CDR3: CASSFKGLNEQFF. CDR3 nucleotide sequence: TGCGCCAGCAGCTTTAAGGGGCTGAATGAGCAGTTCTTC.

The rearrangement links TRBV19 to TRBJ2-7; a possible D gene is TRBD2 (5 bases). This CDR3 has 14 residues. Germline V gene data show CDR1 as LNHDA and CDR2 as SQIVND (reference sequence). The germline V and J ends were trimmed by 7 bases and 3 bases, with 16 bases remaining between them. The CDR3: CASTSNRGSYEQYF. CDR3 nucleotides: TGTGCCAGTACCTCGAACCGGGGTAGCTACGAGCAGTACTTC.

The genes are TRBV2 and TRBJ2-1; possible D gene TRBD1, 5 bases. Trimming removed 7 bases from V and 2 bases from J, with 9 bases in between. The CDR3 covers 13 residues. The V gene's germline CDR1 is SNHLY and CDR2 FYNNEI. CDR3: CASTGLTYNEQFF. The CDR3 DNA follows: TGTGCCAGCACAGGGCTCACCTACAATGAGCAGTTCTTC. Combining the CDR3 with reference TRBV2 and TRBJ2-1 gives the whole variable domain EPEVTQTPSHQVTQMGQEVILRCVPISNHLYFYWYRQILGQKVEFLVSFYNNEISEKSEIFDDQFSVERPDGSNFTLKIRSTKLEDSAMYFCASTGLTYNEQFFGPGTRLTVL.

The CDR3 loop reads CASSQSGLAGGGETQYF. In DNA form, the CDR3 reads TGCGCCAGCAGCCAGTCGGGACTAGCGGGAGGTGGAGAGACCCAGTACTTC. The genes are TRBV4-1 and TRBJ2-5, with TRBD2 identical over 15 bases. The germline V gene encodes CDR1 MGHRA and CDR2 YSYEKL. Trimming cost V 3 bases and J 4 bases; bases outside gene matches: 6. The CDR3 is made up of 17 amino acids.

The chain couples TRBV28 to TRBJ1-1; 8 bases agree with TRBD1. The length of the CDR3 is 17 residues. Germline V gene data show CDR1 as MDHEN and CDR2 as SYDVKM. The J segment lost 1 base and the V segment lost 3 bases, leaving 10 bases of the junction unmatched. CDR3 DNA sequence: TGTGCCAGCAGTTTGACTGGTCAGGGGGCACGGAACACTGAAGCTTTCTTT. Protein product: CASSLTGQGARNTEAFF.

This chain's CDR3 is CASSLLSPGSTGELFF. The CDR3 coding sequence is TGTGCCAGCAGTTTATTATCCCCCGGGTCCACCGGGGAGCTGTTTTTT. The chain carries TRBV28 and TRBJ2-2; D call uncertain. The CDR3 totals 16 residues. Germline-derived CDR1 and CDR2 are MDHEN and SYDVKM. Trimming shortened V by 1 base and J by 4 bases, and 13 bases separated the two germline ends. The whole variable domain, filled in from reference TRBV28 and TRBJ2-2, reads DVKVTQSSRYLVKRTGEKVFLECVQDMDHENMFWYRQDPGLGLRLIYFSYDVKMKEKGDIPEGYSVSREKKERFSLILESASTNQTSMYLCASSLLSPGSTGELFFGEGSRLTVL.

The chain couples TRBV2 to TRBJ1-6; the match to TRBD1 covers 10 bases. Looked up from germline, CDR1 is SNHLY and CDR2 is FYNNEI. This CDR3 comprises 12 residues. V was clipped by 6 bases and J by 13 bases; unmatched bases: 3. CDR3 DNA: TGTGCCAGCAGGGGGACAGGGGCCCCCCTCCACTTT. It yields the protein CASRGTGAPLHF. Supplemented by reference TRBV2 and TRBJ1-6, the full variable domain reads EPEVTQTPSHQVTQMGQEVILRCVPISNHLYFYWYRQILGQKVEFLVSFYNNEISEKSEIFDDQFSVERPDGSNFTLKIRSTKLEDSAMYFCASRGTGAPLHFGNGTRLTVT.

The CDR3 loop reads CASSLDPSGDYGYTF. CDR3 DNA sequence: TGCGCCAGCAGCTTGGACCCATCGGGTGACTATGGCTACACCTTC. The V and J genes are TRBV5-1 and TRBJ1-2; D is ambiguous. Trimming shortened V by 0 bases and J by 3 bases, and 12 bases separated the two germline ends. Germline V lookup: CDR1 SGHRS, CDR2 YFSETQ. The CDR3 is made up of 15 amino acids.